The 13 T cell receptor beta chains below were found in one sample sequenced in a study of beta chain features in type 1 diabetes. Overall study results and limits: There was a moderate but significant shortening of TCRB CDR3s in all four CD4+ subsets of Type 1 diabetes patients.

Of the isolated RNA, all was reverse transcribed, and so the sequenced material was expressed TCRB transcripts. Assay used: immunoSEQ multiplex PCR; TCRdb lists only in-frame clones, some missing. The profile shows around 250,000 clones, about a fifth of them singletons. Antigen specificity for these receptors is unknown. Sequencing input: naive CD4+ T cells from blood. The source of these receptors is a middle-aged woman with type 1 diabetes.

The chain combines TRBV5-1 with TRBJ1-2; D gene uncertain. The CDR3 extends over 15 amino acids. V lost 0 bases and J 4 bases, leaving 13 bases between the germline ends. Germline-derived CDR1 and CDR2 are SGHRS and YFSETQ. CDR3 amino acids: CASSLESGTSYGYTF. CDR3 sequence (DNA): TGCGCCAGCAGCTTGGAGTCGGGAACATCCTATGGCTACACCTTC. The full variable domain, its missing parts supplied by reference TRBV5-1 and TRBJ1-2, is KAGVTQTPRYLIKTRGQQVTLSCSPISGHRSVSWYQQTPGQGLQFLFEYFSETQRNKGNFPGRFSGRQFSNSRSEMNVSTLELGDSALYLCASSLESGTSYGYTFGSGTRLTVV.

The rearrangement uses TRBV28 and TRBJ1-5; possibly TRBD1 for D (5 bases). Germline V gene data show CDR1 as MDHEN and CDR2 as SYDVKM. Trimming took off 3 bases at V and 3 bases at J, with 18 bases between the two ends. The CDR3 loop spans 17 amino acids. CDR3 in amino acids: CASSLPRLGVHNQPQHF. In nucleotides, the CDR3 is TGTGCCAGCAGTTTGCCACGTCTAGGGGTCCACAATCAGCCCCAGCATTTT.

A few counts support this clone. The rearrangement uses TRBV5-1 and TRBJ2-1; TRBD1 aligns across 8 bases. This CDR3 contains 15 residues. Trimming at V came to 5 bases and at J to 8 bases, leaving 12 bases not matched to a gene. The germline CDR1 and CDR2 sequences are SGHRS and YFSETQ. The CDR3 sequence: CASSRGQGGIDEQFF. In DNA, the CDR3 is TGCGCCAGCAGTCGAGGACAGGGTGGGATCGATGAGCAGTTCTTC. Supplemented by reference TRBV5-1 and TRBJ2-1, the full variable domain reads KAGVTQTPRYLIKTRGQQVTLSCSPISGHRSVSWYQQTPGQGLQFLFEYFSETQRNKGNFPGRFSGRQFSNSRSEMNVSTLELGDSALYLCASSRGQGGIDEQFFGPGTRLTVL.

The table lists this clone with a few counts. CDR3 nucleotides: TGCAGCGTTGTCACAACCGAGGCCCTAGCAGCAACCCAGTACTTC. Translated, it gives CSVVTTEALAATQYF. V and J are TRBV29-1 and TRBJ2-5, with D possibly TRBD2 on 5 matching bases. Germline loops: CDR1 SQVTM, CDR2 ANQGSEA. The V and J ends lost 4 bases and 8 bases respectively, with 23 bases between them. CDR3 length: 15 residues.

This clone turned up a few times. The chain has TRBV28 and TRBJ2-1, with 7 nucleotides matching TRBD2. Trimming took 3 bases from V and 8 from J; bases not matched to a gene: 1. Germline V gene sequence: CDR1 MDHEN, CDR2 SYDVKM. The CDR3 runs to 12 residues. The CDR3 region is CASSLRGYEQFF. CDR3 nucleotide sequence: TGTGCCAGCAGTTTGCGGGGGTATGAGCAGTTCTTC.

This clone appeared a few times. V and J are TRBV5-1 and TRBJ1-1; D is ambiguous. Germline-derived CDR1 and CDR2 are SGHRS and YFSETQ. CDR3 size: 13 residues. The V end was cut by 1 base, the J end by 4 bases, with 8 bases between. The CDR3 DNA reads as TGCGCCAGCAGCTTGTGGGCCAGCACTGAAGCTTTCTTT. It translates to CASSLWASTEAFF.

The genes are TRBV5-1 and TRBJ1-6; D ambiguous. The CDR3 runs 15 residues. V lost 4 bases to trimming and J lost 7 bases, with 15 bases between them. Per germline, CDR1 SGHRS and CDR2 YFSETQ. The CDR3 sequence is CASSLGKASNSPLHF. The CDR3 DNA reads TGCGCCAGCAGCCTAGGTAAAGCGAGCAATTCACCCCTCCACTTT.

This clone was observed a handful of times. This chain links TRBV5-1 with TRBJ2-1; D is perhaps TRBD2 (7 bases). Per the germline V gene, CDR1 is SGHRS and CDR2 is YFSETQ. V was trimmed by 6 bases and J by 5 bases, leaving 21 bases between them. There are 16 residues in the CDR3. The CDR3 region has the DNA TGCGCCAGCACCCCGGGGGGCCGTCCCCTCCACAATGAGCAGTTCTTC. Translating gives CASTPGGRPLHNEQFF.

The chain employs TRBV7-9 and TRBJ2-7, with 8 bases lining up with TRBD1. This CDR3 spans 12 amino acids. V gave up 6 bases and J gave up 7 bases; unmatched junction bases: 5. From germline, CDR1 is SEHNR and CDR2 FQNEAQ (reference sequence). The CDR3 loop reads CASSLTGEEQYF. DNA of the CDR3: TGTGCCAGCAGTCTGACAGGGGAAGAGCAGTACTTC.

This clone was seen a few times. The rearrangement links TRBV11-3 to TRBJ2-5, with 11 nucleotides matching TRBD1. J lost 4 bases, V lost 5 bases, and 6 bases had no gene match. Germline CDR1 is SGHNT and CDR2 is YENEEA. The CDR3 length is 15 residues. The CDR3 DNA is TGTGCCAGCAGCCGCGGACAGGGGGCTGGAGAGACCCAGTACTTC. Its protein product is CASSRGQGAGETQYF.

In DNA form, the CDR3 reads TGTGCCAGTGGGTTGACAGGGGGTCCCTACGAGCAGTACTTC. This sequence encodes CASGLTGGPYEQYF. V gene TRBV10-3 combines with J gene TRBJ2-7, with TRBD1 identical over 9 bases. CDR1 and CDR2 (germline): ENHRY, SYGVKD. Germline trimming cut 10 bases from V and 2 bases from J; bases unmatched to any gene: 9. The CDR3 is made up of 14 amino acids.

The chain is built from TRBV28 and TRBJ1-2, with D maybe TRBD1 (5 bases). The CDR3 length is 13 residues. CDR1 is MDHEN, CDR2 SYDVKM, per germline. Trimming took 5 bases from V and 0 from J, leaving 7 bases between them. This CDR3 is CASSRDSNYGYTF. In nucleotides, the CDR3 is TGTGCCAGCAGTCGGGACTCTAACTATGGCTACACCTTC.

This sequence joins TRBV5-4 and TRBJ1-1; possible D gene TRBD1, 5 bases. CDR3 size: 14 residues. V was clipped by 2 bases and J by 3 bases, with 11 bases between them. CDR1 and CDR2 (germline): SGHNT, YYREEE (reference sequence). CDR3 sequence: CASSFAGSDTEAFF. CDR3 DNA: TGTGCCAGCAGCTTCGCAGGGTCGGACACTGAAGCTTTCTTT.